The TCR beta chain described here comes from a study of blood T cell repertoires in COVID-19 (dated by TCRdb to about 2020). Regarding the research as a whole: Samples from collaborators originated in the United States, Italy and Spain and spanned both the acute and convalescent phases of COVID-19. The prospective study material was composed of cDNA or gDNA derived from T cells, B-cell-depleted T cells, or PBMCs. The dataset comprised deeply sampled blood TCRbeta repertoires from subjects exposed to, actively infected with, or recovered from COVID-19. The repertoires were released in a freely available public database intended as a resource for research on the immune response to SARS-CoV-2. Samples came from the ongoing ImmuneRACE study (first 160 participants) plus 1,254 subjects from 6 global collaborators. Nearly every sample came with metadata listing a de-identified subject ID, COVID-19 status, age in years and sex. Where available, HLA class I and class II types were obtained from metadata supplied by the sample provider rather than from assay-based typing.

The table lists this clone with a count of one. Its cognate antigen has yet to be identified. Per-base quality was not reported, and no clone a single base away is much larger than it. General study outcomes and caveats: Clinical and demographic metadata were provided uncurated, with the amount varying by source and participant.

At the junction V is shortened by 7 bases and J by 2 bases, with 12 bases in between. Per the germline V gene, MNHEY is the CDR1 and SVGAGI is the CDR2. The CDR3 covers 13 residues, taking in both the cysteine and the phenylalanine. Just the 39-base CDR3 DNA is kept, in frame starting at base 1. TCRbeta CDR3 regions were amplified from genomic DNA by means of the immunoSEQ Assay, a bias-controlled multiplex PCR. From the authors' description of their analysis: The number of nucleated cells in each sample was estimated from the amplification of reference gene primers within the assay. To quantify the absolute abundance of each unique TCRbeta CDR3 rearrangement, sequence reads were collapsed and filtered. For each sample, productive Simpson clonality was calculated as the square root of Simpson's diversity index over productive rearrangements. TCRdb's version of the immuneACCESS table is confined to in-frame rearrangements and falls short of the full clone set. An unresolved V gene accounts for under half of the shortfall where checked; the remainder is of unknown origin. That table is the source of V, J and clone size, and D and trimming were worked out from the DNA. The sample data list fewer than 150,000 clones, and roughly 87% of these were observed just once. The ten biggest clones cover 18% of the sample.

Enrolling through a virtual design, the prospective study's participants ranged in age from roughly 18 to 95 years and lived across around 25 United States geographic areas. Cohort assignment in the prospective study relied on participant-reported clinical history from a screening survey and a study questionnaire. For ImmuneRACE Cohort 3, a participant was defined as recovered based on two consecutive negative NP/OP PCR tests, clearance by a healthcare professional, or resolution of symptoms. Mobile phlebotomists in the prospective study collected whole blood, serum and a nasopharyngeal or oropharyngeal swab from every participant. Additional blood draws and questionnaires over an approximately two-month period could optionally be provided by prospective study participants. Before DNA extraction, blood samples from the prospective study were shipped at room temperature or frozen.

The V gene is TRBV6-5 and the J gene is TRBJ2-7; too little of a D gene remains to name it. Sequenced: PBMCs or T cells enriched from blood (not recorded which). The sequence was obtained from a man aged 25 to 40 who had recovered from COVID-19. The CDR3 corresponds to CASNSVLPYEQYF. The nucleotide sequence reads TGTGCCAGCAATTCAGTTCTTCCCTACGAGCAGTACTTC.